The T cell receptor (beta chain) under discussion was sequenced for a study of low-dose radiotherapy and immunotherapy resistance in tumors. Across the study: The fractionation for Cohort 1 was 0.5 Gy per fraction every 2 weeks, totaling 6.5 Gy. Cohort 2, a group dosed every two weeks at 1 Gy per fraction, received 13 Gy in total over 26 weeks. Patients were on oral aspirin 300 mg taken daily for four cycles from cycle 1 day 1.

The sample holds many counts of this clonotype. Time point indicated: after trial treatment. Treatment described: LDRT plus nivolumab, ipilimumab, low-dose cyclophosphamide and aspirin (RACIN trial). Ipilimumab, nivolumab, aspirin, low-dose cyclophosphamide and low-dose radiotherapy were administered to donors. First-strand cDNA used TRAV- and TRBV-specific primers, covering alpha and beta chains. The authors ran around 22 PCR cycles to amplify TCRs with a constant-region primer and V-primer adapter. In TCRdb, the reads were re-called with MiXCR into one record per CDR3 protein. This table holds about 91,000 distinct CDR3 sequences, more than 20% found once. Trimming at V came to 5 bases and at J to 6 bases, leaving 6 bases not matched to a gene. Germline V gene data show CDR1 as LNHDA and CDR2 as SQIVND (reference sequence). The length of the CDR3 is 15 residues.

This TCR was recovered from a female donor with ovarian cancer. The rearrangement links TRBV19 to TRBJ1-5, with TRBD1 identical over 11 bases. Sequencing was performed on PBMCs, taken after low-dose radiotherapy plus immunotherapy. CDR3 loop: CASSDGQGAVQPQHF. CDR3 sequence (DNA): TGTGCCAGTAGTGACGGACAGGGGGCCGTTCAGCCCCAGCATTTT.